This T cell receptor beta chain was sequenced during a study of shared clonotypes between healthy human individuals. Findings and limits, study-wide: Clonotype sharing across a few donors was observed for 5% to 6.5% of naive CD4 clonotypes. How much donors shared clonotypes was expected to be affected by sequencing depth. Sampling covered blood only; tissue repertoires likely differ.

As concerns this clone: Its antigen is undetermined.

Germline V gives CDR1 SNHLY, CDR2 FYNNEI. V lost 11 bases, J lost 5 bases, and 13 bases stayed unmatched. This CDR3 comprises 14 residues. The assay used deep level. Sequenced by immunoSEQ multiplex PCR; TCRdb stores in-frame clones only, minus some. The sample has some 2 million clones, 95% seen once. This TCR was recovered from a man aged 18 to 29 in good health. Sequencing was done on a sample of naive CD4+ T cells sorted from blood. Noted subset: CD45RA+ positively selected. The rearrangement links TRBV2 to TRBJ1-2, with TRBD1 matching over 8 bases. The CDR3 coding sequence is TGTGCCTCTCAAAGCAGGGGGCAAGGGTATGGCTACACCTTC. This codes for CASQSRGQGYGYTF.